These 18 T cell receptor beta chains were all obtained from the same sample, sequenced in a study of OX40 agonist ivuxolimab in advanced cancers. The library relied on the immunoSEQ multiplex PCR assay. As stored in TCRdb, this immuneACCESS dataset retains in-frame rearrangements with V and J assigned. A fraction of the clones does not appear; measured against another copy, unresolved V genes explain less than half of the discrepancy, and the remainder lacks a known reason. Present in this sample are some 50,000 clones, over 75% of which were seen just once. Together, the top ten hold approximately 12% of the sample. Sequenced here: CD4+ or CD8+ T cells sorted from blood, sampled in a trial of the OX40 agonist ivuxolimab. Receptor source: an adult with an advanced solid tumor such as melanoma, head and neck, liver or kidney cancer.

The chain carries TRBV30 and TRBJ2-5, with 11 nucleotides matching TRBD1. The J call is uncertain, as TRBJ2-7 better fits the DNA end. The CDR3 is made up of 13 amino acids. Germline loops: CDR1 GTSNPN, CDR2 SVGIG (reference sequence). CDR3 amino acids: CAWTGTGGYEQYF. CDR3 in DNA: TGTGCCTGGACCGGGACAGGGGGCTACGAGCAGTACTTC.

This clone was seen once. The CDR3 bases are TGTGCCAGCAGCCCCCAGGGGCTTAATCAAGAGACCCAGTACTTC. Amino acids: CASSPQGLNQETQYF. The chain carries TRBV11-2 and TRBJ2-5, with TRBD1 as a possible D gene (6 bases). The CDR3 contains 15 residues. Looked up from germline, CDR1 is SGHAT and CDR2 is FQNNGV. Trimming stripped 5 bases from V and 2 bases from J, with 15 bases between.

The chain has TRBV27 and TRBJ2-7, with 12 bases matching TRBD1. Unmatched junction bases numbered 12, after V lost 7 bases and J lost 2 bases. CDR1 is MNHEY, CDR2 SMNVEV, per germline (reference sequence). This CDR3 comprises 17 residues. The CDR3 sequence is CASTPGQGAEGPYEQYF. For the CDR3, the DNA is TGTGCCAGCACTCCGGGACAGGGGGCGGAGGGCCCCTACGAGCAGTACTTC.

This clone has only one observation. The CDR3 here is CASSQDSGTTYGYTF. In nucleotides, the CDR3 is TGCGCCAGCAGCCAAGATAGCGGGACAACCTATGGCTACACCTTC. V gene TRBV4-3 combines with J gene TRBJ1-2, with a weak D call TRBD1 (6 bases). Between the trimmed V and J ends, which lost 0 bases and 4 bases, there was a span of 12 bases. This CDR3 comprises 15 residues. Germline V CDR1 and CDR2: LGHNA, YSLEER.

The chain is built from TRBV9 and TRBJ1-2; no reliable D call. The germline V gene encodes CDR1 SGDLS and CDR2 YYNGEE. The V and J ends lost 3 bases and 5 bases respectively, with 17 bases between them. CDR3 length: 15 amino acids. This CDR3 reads CASSAQRVTYYGYTF. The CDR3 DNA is TGTGCCAGCAGCGCTCAACGGGTTACCTATTATGGCTACACCTTC.

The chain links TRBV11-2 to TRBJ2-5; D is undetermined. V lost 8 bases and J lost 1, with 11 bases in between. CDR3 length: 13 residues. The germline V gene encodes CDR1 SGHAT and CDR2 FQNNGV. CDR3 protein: CASRLLGQETQYF. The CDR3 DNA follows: TGTGCCAGCCGACTCCTCGGCCAAGAGACCCAGTACTTC.

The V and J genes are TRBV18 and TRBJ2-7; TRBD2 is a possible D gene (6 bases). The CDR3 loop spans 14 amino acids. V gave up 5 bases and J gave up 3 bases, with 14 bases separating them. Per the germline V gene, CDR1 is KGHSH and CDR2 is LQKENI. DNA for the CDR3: TGTGCCAGCTCAGGGGACTCAGGGAGCTACGAGCAGTACTTC. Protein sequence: CASSGDSGSYEQYF.

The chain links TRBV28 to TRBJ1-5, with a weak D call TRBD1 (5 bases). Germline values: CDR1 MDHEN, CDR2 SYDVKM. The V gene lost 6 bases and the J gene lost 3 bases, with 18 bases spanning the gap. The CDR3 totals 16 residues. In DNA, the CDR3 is TGTGCCAGCAGGTCTAAGACAGTGATCCACAATCAGCCCCAGCATTTT. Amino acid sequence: CASRSKTVIHNQPQHF.

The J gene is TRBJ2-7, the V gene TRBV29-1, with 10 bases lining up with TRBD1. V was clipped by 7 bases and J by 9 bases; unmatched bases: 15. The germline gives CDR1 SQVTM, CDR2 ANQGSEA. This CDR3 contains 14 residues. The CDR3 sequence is CSADPGTGEGVQYF. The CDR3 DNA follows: TGCAGCGCTGATCCCGGGACAGGGGAGGGTGTGCAGTACTTC.

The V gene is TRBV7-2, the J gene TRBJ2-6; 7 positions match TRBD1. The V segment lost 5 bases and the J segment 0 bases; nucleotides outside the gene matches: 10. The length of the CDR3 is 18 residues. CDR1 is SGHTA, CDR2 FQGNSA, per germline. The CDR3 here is CASSPHGQATSGANVLTF. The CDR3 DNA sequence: TGTGCCAGCAGCCCCCACGGACAGGCGACCTCTGGGGCCAACGTCCTGACTTTC.

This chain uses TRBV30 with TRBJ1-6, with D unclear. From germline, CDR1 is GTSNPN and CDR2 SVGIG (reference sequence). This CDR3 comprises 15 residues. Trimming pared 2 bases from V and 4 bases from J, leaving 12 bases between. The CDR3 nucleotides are TGTGCCTGGAGTCCGGATTACGGTTATAATTCACCCCTCCACTTT. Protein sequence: CAWSPDYGYNSPLHF.

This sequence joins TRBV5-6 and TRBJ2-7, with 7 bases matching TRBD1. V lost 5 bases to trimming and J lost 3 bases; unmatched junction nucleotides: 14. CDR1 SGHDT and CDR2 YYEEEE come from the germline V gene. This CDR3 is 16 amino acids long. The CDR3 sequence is CASSPRATGFIYEQYF. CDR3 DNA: TGTGCCAGCAGTCCCCGCGCGACAGGGTTCATCTACGAGCAGTACTTC.

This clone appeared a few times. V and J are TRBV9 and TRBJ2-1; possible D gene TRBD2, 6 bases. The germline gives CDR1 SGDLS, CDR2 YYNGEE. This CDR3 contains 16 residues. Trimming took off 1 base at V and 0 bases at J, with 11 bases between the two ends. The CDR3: CASSVRGGISYNEQFF. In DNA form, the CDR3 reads TGTGCCAGCAGCGTAAGGGGCGGGATCTCCTACAATGAGCAGTTCTTC.

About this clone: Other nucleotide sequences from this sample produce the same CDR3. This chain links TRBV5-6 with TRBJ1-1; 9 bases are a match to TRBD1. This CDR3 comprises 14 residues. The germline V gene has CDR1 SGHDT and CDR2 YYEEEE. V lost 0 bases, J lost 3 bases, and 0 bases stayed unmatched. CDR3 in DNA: TGTGCCAGCAGCTTGGGGACAGGGGACACTGAAGCTTTCTTT. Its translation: CASSLGTGDTEAFF. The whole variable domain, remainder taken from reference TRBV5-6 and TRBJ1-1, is DAGVTQSPTHLIKTRGQQVTLRCSPKSGHDTVSWYQQALGQGPQFIFQYYEEEERQRGNFPDRFSGHQFPNYSSELNVNALLLGDSALYLCASSLGTGDTEAFFGQGTRLTVV.

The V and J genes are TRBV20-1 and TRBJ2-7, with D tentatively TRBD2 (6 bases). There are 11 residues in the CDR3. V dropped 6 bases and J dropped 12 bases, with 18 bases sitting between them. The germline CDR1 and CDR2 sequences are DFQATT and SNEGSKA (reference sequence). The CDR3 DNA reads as TGCAGTGCCCTGGTTTTAGCGGAGGCGTACTTC. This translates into CSALVLAEAYF.

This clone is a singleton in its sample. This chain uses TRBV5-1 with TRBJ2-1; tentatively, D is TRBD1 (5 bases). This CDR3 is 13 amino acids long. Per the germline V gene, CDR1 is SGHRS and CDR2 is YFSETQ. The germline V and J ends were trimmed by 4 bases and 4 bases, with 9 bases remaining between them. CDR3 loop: CASSLTGYNEQFF. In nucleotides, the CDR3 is TGCGCCAGCAGCCTTACAGGTTACAATGAGCAGTTCTTC.

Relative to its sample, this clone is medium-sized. CDR3 amino acids: CASSEQATSTDTQYF. For the CDR3, the DNA is TGTGCCAGCAGTGAACAGGCCACAAGCACAGATACGCAGTATTTT. The chain has TRBV6-1 and TRBJ2-3; D remains unclear. The V gene lost 2 bases and the J gene lost 0 bases, with 9 bases spanning the gap. Germline V gene sequence: CDR1 MNHNS, CDR2 SASEGT. This CDR3 has 15 amino acids.

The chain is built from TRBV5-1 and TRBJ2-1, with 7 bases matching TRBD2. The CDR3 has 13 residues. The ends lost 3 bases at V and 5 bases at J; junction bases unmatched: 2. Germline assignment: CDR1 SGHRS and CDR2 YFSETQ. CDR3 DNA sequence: TGCGCCAGCAGCTCGGGAGGAGACAATGAGCAGTTCTTC. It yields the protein CASSSGGDNEQFF. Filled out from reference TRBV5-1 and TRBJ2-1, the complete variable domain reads KAGVTQTPRYLIKTRGQQVTLSCSPISGHRSVSWYQQTPGQGLQFLFEYFSETQRNKGNFPGRFSGRQFSNSRSEMNVSTLELGDSALYLCASSSGGDNEQFFGPGTRLTVL.